The clone carrying this TCR beta chain was detected only a few times. This entry comes from a study of cytomegalovirus exposure and HLA in healthy donors. The PCR ran on 60 Vbeta and 13 Jbeta primers. The method was immunoSEQ multiplex PCR; TCRdb's version includes in-frame clones alone and lacks a portion of them. The table lists about 130,000 clones, roughly 79% of them singletons. CDR1 is MNHEY, CDR2 SMNVEV, per germline (reference sequence). This CDR3 comprises 16 residues. Losses at the gene ends were 8 bases for V and 3 bases for J; bases not matched to a gene: 6. The source is a middle-aged woman in good health and CMV-seronegative. Material: PBMCs. The chain is built from TRBV27 and TRBJ2-3; 15 bases fit TRBD2. The CDR3 nucleotides read TGTGCCAGCGTCGGGACTAGCGGGAGGCGGACAGATACGCAGTATTTT. Encoded protein: CASVGTSGRRTDTQYF.